These T cell receptor beta chains were read from a single sample in a study of T cells in Graves' hyperthyroidism and ophthalmopathy. Each CDR3 protein is one row after TCRdb ran MiXCR on the multiplex PCR reads. The sample yields 450,000 to 650,000 distinct CDR3 sequences, more than 15% seen once. Sequenced material: blood. The receptors derive from a woman aged 18-30 years with Graves' ophthalmopathy. Each CDR3 is given with its conserved first and last residue. D genes are given only for firm matches. The size field is filled for only some rows; it gives once, few, many or a size class.

d_call: NA
clone_size: many
j_call: TRBJ2-1
v_call: TRBV20-1
cdr3_aa: CSARLGQHNNEQFF
cdr3_nt: TGCAGTGCTAGACTAGGACAGCACAACAATGAGCAGTTCTTC

d_call: TRBD2
clone_size: NA
j_call: TRBJ2-1
v_call: TRBV7-9
cdr3_aa: CASSLGRTSGYNEQFF
cdr3_nt: TGTGCCAGCAGCTTAGGTCGGACTAGCGGGTACAATGAGCAGTTCTTC

d_call: NA
clone_size: many
j_call: TRBJ2-3
v_call: TRBV20-1
cdr3_aa: CSARDEDQGPADTQYF
cdr3_nt: TGCAGTGCTAGAGATGAGGATCAGGGGCCCGCAGATACGCAGTATTTT

d_call: NA
clone_size: NA
j_call: TRBJ1-1
v_call: TRBV27
cdr3_aa: CAGSFSGNTEAFF
cdr3_nt: TGTGCCGGCAGTTTTTCGGGGAACACTGAAGCTTTCTTT

d_call: TRBD2
clone_size: many
j_call: TRBJ2-5
v_call: TRBV12-3/TRBV12-4
cdr3_aa: CASSLAGGGVQYF
cdr3_nt: TGTGCCAGCAGTCTAGCGGGGGGAGGGGTCCAGTACTTC

d_call: TRBD1
clone_size: NA
j_call: TRBJ2-5
v_call: TRBV5-1
cdr3_aa: CASSLGQGVETQYF
cdr3_nt: TGCGCCAGCAGCTTGGGCCAGGGGGTAGAGACCCAGTACTTC

d_call: TRBD1
clone_size: NA
j_call: TRBJ1-3
v_call: TRBV20-1
cdr3_aa: CSVSPGQGAMAGNTIYF
cdr3_nt: TGCAGTGTTAGTCCCGGACAGGGGGCGATGGCTGGAAACACCATATATTTT

d_call: TRBD1
clone_size: many
j_call: TRBJ2-1
v_call: TRBV10-3
cdr3_aa: CAISESWQGAYYEQFF
cdr3_nt: TGTGCCATCAGTGAGTCGTGGCAGGGGGCCTACTATGAGCAGTTCTTC

d_call: NA
clone_size: NA
j_call: TRBJ1-5
v_call: TRBV18
cdr3_aa: CASSPPGVDQPQHF
cdr3_nt: TGTGCCAGCTCACCACCGGGAGTGGATCAGCCCCAGCATTTT

d_call: TRBD1
clone_size: few
j_call: TRBJ1-5
v_call: TRBV9
cdr3_aa: CASSPSGQGHQPQHF
cdr3_nt: TGTGCCAGCAGCCCCTCGGGACAGGGCCATCAGCCCCAGCATTTT

d_call: NA
clone_size: few
j_call: TRBJ1-5
v_call: TRBV20-1
cdr3_aa: CSARTPGRVQPQHF
cdr3_nt: TGCAGTGCTAGGACCCCCGGGCGGGTTCAGCCCCAGCATTTT